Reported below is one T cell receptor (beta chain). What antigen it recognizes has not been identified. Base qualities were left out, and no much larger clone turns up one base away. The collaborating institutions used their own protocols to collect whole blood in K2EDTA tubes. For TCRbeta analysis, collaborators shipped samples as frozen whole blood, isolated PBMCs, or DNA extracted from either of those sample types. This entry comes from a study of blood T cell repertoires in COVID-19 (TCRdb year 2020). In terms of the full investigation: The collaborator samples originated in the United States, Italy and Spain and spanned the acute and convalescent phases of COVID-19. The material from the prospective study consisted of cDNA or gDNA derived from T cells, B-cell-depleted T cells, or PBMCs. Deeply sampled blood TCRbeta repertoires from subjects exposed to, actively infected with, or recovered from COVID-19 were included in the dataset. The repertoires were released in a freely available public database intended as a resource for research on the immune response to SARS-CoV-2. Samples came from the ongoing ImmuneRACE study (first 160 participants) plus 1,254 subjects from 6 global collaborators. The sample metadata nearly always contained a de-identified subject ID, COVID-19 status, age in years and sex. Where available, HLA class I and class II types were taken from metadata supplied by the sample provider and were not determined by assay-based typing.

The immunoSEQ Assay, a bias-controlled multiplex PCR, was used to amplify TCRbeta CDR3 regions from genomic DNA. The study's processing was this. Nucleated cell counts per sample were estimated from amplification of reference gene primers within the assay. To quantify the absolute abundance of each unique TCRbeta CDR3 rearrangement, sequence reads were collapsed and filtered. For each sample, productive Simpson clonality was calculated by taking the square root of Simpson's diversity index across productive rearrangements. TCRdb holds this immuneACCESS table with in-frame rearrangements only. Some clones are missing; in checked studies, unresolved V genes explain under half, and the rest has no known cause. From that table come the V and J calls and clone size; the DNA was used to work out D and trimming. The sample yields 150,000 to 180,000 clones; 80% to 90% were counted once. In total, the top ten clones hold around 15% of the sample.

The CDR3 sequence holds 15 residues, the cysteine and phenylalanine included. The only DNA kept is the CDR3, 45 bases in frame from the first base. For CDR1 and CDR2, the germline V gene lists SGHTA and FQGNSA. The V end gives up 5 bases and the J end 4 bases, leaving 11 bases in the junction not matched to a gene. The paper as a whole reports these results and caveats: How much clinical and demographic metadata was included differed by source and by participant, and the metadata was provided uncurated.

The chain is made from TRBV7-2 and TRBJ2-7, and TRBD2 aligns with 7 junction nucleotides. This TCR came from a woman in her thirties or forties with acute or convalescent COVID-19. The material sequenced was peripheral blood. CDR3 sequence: CASSQAGRGMYEQYF. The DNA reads TGTGCCAGCAGCCAGGCAGGGAGGGGTATGTACGAGCAGTACTTC.